This T cell receptor (beta chain) originates from a study of T cell changes during pregnancy in multiple sclerosis. The V end was cut by 2 bases, the J end by 2 bases, with 10 bases between. Per germline, CDR1 SGHRS and CDR2 YFSETQ. The CDR3 has 14 amino acids. The protocol was immunoSEQ multiplex PCR, while the TCRdb copy is restricted to in-frame clones and leaves out a portion. The sample lists under 110,000 clones, under 95% seen once, with less than 2% in the top ten. The origin of this receptor is a female donor with multiple sclerosis, enrolled in a pregnancy study. The chain is built from TRBV5-1 and TRBJ1-1, with D maybe TRBD1 (6 bases). Sequencing was performed on peripheral blood, taken after pregnancy. This CDR3 is CASSFGQTNTEAFF. The CDR3 DNA is TGCGCCAGCAGCTTCGGACAGACCAACACTGAAGCTTTCTTT.